This TCR beta chain originates from a study of T cells in Graves' hyperthyroidism and ophthalmopathy. TCR beta CDR3 regions were amplified from RNA transcripts. The HTBI primer set drove a first-round RT-PCR of the TCR CDR3. MiXCR was run by TCRdb on the multiplex PCR reads, yielding one entry per CDR3 protein. The sample has around 190,000 distinct CDR3 sequences; about 15% are singletons. The CDR3 is 16 residues long. Per the germline V gene, CDR1 is SGHKS and CDR2 is YYEKEE (reference sequence). V gave up 4 bases and J gave up 2 bases; unmatched junction bases: 8. This clonotype appeared many times.

This chain links TRBV5-5 with TRBJ2-7, with 11 bases fitting TRBD2. The sequenced sample consisted of blood. The clonotype comes from a woman in her 50s with Graves' hyperthyroidism. The CDR3 loop is CASSPHLAGGPYEQYF. The CDR3 DNA follows: TGTGCCAGCAGCCCCCACCTAGCGGGGGGCCCCTACGAGCAGTACTTC.